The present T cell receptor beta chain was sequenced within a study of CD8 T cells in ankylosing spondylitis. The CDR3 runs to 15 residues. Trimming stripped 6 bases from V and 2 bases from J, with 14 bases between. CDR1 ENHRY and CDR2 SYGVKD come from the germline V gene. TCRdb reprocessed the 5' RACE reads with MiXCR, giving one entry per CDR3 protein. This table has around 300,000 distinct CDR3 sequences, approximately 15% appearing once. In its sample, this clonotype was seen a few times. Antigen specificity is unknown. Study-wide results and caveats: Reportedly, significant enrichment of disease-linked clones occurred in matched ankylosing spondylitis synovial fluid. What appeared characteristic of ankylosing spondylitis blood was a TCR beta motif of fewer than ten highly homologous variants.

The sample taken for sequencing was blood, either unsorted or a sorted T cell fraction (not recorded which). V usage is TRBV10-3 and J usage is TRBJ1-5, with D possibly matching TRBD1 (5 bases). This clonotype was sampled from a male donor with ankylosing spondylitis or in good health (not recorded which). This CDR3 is CAISTGSPGNQPQHF. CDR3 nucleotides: TGTGCCATCAGCACAGGATCCCCTGGCAATCAGCCCCAGCATTTT.